What follows describes a single TCR beta chain. Produced via immunoSEQ multiplex PCR; TCRdb's table is partial and in-frame only. Among 70,000 or so clones listed, about nine tenths were seen once. This sample is drawn from a study of blood T cell repertoires in COVID-19. Study details: COVID-19 samples collected from the United States, Italy and Spain covered acute and convalescent phases.

The CDR3 sequence is 14 residues long. The ends lost 6 bases at V and 4 bases at J; junction bases unmatched: 3. Germline assignment: CDR1 LNHNV and CDR2 YYDKDF (reference sequence). Sequencing was performed on peripheral blood. The chain couples TRBV15 to TRBJ1-3; 10 positions match TRBD1. This TCR derives from a man in his sixties or seventies with active or convalescent COVID-19. The CDR3 DNA sequence: TGTGCCACCAGTAGGACAGGGGGAGGAAACACCATATATTTT. Protein sequence: CATSRTGGGNTIYF.